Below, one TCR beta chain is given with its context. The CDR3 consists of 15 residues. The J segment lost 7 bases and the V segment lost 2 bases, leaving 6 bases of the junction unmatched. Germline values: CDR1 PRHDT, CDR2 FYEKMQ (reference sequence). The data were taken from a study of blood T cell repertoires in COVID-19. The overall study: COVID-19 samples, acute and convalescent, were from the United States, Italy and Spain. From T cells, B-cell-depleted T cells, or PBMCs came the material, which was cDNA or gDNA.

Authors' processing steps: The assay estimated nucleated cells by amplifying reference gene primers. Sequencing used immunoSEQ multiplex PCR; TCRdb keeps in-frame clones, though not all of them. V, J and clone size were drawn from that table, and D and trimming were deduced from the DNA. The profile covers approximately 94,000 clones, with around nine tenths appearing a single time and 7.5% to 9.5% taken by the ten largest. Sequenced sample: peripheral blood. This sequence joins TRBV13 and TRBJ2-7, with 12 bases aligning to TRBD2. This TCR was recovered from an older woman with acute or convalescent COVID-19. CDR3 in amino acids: CASSLRTSGITEQYF. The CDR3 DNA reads TGTGCCAGCAGCTTACGGACTAGCGGGATAACGGAGCAGTACTTC.